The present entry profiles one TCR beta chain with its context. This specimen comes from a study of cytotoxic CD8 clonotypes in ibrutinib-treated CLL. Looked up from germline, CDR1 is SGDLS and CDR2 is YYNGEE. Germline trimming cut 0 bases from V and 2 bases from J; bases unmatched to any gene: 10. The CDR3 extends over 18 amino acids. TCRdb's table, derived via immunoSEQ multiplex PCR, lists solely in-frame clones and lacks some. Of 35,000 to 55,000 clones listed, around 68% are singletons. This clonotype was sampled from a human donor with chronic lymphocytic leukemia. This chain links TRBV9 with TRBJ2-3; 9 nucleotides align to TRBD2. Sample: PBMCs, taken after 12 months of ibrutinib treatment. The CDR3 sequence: CASSVGGVAGGLTDTQYF. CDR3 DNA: TGTGCCAGCAGCGTAGGAGGAGTTGCGGGGGGGCTCACAGATACGCAGTATTTT.